This TCR beta chain was sequenced during a study of blood T cell repertoires in COVID-19. The assay was immunoSEQ multiplex PCR, and TCRdb's table has in-frame clones only and misses some. The table shows 250,000 or so clones, with over 80% occurring only once. The receptor was derived from a middle-aged woman who had recovered from COVID-19. The material sequenced was peripheral blood.

Here the CDR3 reads CASSNGLAGETQYF. The CDR3 region has the DNA TGCGCCAGCAGCAACGGACTAGCGGGGGAGACCCAGTACTTC. The chain links TRBV5-1 to TRBJ2-5, with 12 bases that match TRBD2. The CDR3 extends over 14 amino acids. Germline lookup yields CDR1 SGHRS and CDR2 YFSETQ. J lost 5 bases, V lost 4 bases, and 3 bases had no gene match.